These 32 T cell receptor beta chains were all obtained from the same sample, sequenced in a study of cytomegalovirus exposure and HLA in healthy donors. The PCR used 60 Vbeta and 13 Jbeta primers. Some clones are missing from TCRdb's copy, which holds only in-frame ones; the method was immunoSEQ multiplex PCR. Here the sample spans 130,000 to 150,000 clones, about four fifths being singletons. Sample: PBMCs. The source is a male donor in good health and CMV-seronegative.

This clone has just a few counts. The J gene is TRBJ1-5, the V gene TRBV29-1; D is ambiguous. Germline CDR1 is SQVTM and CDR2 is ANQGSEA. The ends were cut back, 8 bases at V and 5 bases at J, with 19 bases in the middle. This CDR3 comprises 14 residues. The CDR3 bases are TGCAGCTTCTCGGGTACTAATACCGATCAGCCCCAGCATTTT. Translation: CSFSGTNTDQPQHF.

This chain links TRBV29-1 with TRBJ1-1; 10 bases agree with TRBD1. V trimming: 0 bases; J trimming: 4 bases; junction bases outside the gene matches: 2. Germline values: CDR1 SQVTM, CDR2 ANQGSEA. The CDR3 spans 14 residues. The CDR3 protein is CSVEDGQGGTEAFF. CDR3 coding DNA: TGCAGCGTTGAAGATGGACAGGGGGGCACTGAAGCTTTCTTT.

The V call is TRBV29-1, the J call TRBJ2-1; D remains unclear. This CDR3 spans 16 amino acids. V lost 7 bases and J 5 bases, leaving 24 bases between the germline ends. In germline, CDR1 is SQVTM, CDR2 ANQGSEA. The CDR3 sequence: CSGLLPLSQNNNEQFF. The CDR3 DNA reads TGCAGCGGTCTACTACCTTTGTCCCAAAATAACAATGAGCAGTTCTTC.

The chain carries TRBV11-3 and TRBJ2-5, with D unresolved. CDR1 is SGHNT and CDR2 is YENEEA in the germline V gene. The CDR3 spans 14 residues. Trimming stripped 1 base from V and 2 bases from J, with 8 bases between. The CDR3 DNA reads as TGTGCCAGCAGCTTAGGGCCGCTTCAAGAGACCCAGTACTTC. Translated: CASSLGPLQETQYF.

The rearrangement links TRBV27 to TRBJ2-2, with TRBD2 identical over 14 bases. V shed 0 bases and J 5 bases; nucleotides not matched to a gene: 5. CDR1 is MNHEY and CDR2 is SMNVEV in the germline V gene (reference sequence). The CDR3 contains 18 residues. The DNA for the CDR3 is TGTGCCAGCAGTTTATCCTCCGGGACTAGCGGGAGAACCGGGGAGCTGTTTTTT. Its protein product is CASSLSSGTSGRTGELFF.

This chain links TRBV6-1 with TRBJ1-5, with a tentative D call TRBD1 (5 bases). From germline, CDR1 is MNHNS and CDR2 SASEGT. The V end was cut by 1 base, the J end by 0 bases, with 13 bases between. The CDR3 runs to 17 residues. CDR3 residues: CASSEDETVNSNQPQHF. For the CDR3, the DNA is TGTGCCAGCAGTGAAGATGAGACAGTCAATAGCAATCAGCCCCAGCATTTT.

CDR3 sequence: CAWSVARRRATGELFF. The CDR3 region has the DNA TGTGCCTGGAGTGTTGCCCGGAGGAGGGCTACCGGGGAGCTGTTTTTT. The chain recombines TRBV30 with TRBJ2-2; a possible D gene is TRBD2 (6 bases). In germline, CDR1 is GTSNPN, CDR2 SVGIG (reference sequence). The CDR3 is made up of 16 amino acids. Trimming cost V 0 bases and J 5 bases, with 16 bases left between them. The full variable domain, in which reference TRBV30 and TRBJ2-2 provide the parts outside the CDR3, is SQTIHQWPATLVQPVGSPLSLECTVEGTSNPNLYWYRQAAGRGLQLLFYSVGIGQISSEVPQNLSASRPQDRQFILSSKKLLLSDSGFYLCAWSVARRRATGELFFGEGSRLTVL.

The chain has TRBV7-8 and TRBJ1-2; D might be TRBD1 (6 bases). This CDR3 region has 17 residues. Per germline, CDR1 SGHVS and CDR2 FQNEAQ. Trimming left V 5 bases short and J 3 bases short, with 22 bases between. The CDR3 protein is CASSPGIVSGDDYGYTF. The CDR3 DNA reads TGTGCCAGCAGCCCTGGTATTGTATCAGGGGATGACTATGGCTACACCTTC.

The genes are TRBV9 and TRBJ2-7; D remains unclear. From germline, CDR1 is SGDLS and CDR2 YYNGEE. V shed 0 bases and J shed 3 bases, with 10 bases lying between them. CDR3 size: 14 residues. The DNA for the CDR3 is TGTGCCAGCAGCGTAGCAGTCCCTGACTACGAGCAGTACTTC. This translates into CASSVAVPDYEQYF.

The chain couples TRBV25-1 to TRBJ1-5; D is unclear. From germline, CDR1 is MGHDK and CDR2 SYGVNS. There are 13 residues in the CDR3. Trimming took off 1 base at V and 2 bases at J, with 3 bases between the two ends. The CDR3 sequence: CASSESGNQPQHF. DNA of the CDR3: TGTGCCAGCAGTGAATCAGGCAATCAGCCCCAGCATTTT.

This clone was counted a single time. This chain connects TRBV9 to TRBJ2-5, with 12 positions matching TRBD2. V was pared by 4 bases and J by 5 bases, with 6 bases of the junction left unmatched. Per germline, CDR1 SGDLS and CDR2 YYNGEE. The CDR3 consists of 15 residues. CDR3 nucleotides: TGTGCCAGCAGCACCCCTAGCGGGGGGGCTGAGACCCAGTACTTC. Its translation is CASSTPSGGAETQYF.

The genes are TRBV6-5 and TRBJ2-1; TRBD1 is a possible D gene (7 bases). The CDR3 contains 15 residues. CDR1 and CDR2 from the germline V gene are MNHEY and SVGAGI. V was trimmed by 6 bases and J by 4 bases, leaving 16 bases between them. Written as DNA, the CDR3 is TGTGCCAGCAGGCGCGGGACAGAGATATACAATGAGCAGTTCTTC. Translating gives CASRRGTEIYNEQFF.

CDR3 amino acids: CASSIGSRSYNEQFF. In nucleotides, the CDR3 is TGTGCCAGCAGCATCGGGAGTCGCTCCTACAATGAGCAGTTCTTC. The gene calls are TRBV6-1 and TRBJ2-1; a weak D match, TRBD2 (6 bases). V shed 6 bases and J shed 0 bases, with 12 bases lying between them. CDR3 length equals 15 residues. Germline V gene lookup returns CDR1 MNHNS and CDR2 SASEGT.

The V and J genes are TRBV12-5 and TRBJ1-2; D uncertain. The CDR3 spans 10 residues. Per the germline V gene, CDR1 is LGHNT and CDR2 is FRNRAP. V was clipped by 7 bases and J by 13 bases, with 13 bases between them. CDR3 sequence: CASAQRSVTF. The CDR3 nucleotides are TGTGCTAGTGCCCAACGGTCGGTCACCTTC. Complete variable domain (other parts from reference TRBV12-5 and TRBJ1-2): DARVTQTPRHKVTEMGQEVTMRCQPILGHNTVFWYRQTMMQGLELLAYFRNRAPLDDSGMPKDRFSAEMPDATLATLKIQPSEPRDSAVYFCASAQRSVTFGSGTRLTVV.

CDR3 in DNA: TGTGCCAGCAGCTTAGGCGACAGTTACGAGCAGTACTTC. It yields the protein CASSLGDSYEQYF. The chain joins TRBV11-2 to TRBJ2-7, with D possibly TRBD1 on 5 matching bases. Germline CDR1 reads SGHAT; CDR2 reads FQNNGV. This CDR3 comprises 13 residues. With 1 base removed from V and 4 bases from J, the gap between germline ends came to 8 bases.

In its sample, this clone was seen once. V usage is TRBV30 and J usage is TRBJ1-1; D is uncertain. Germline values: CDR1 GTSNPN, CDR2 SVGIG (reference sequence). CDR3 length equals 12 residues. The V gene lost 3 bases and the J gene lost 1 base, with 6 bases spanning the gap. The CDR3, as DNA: TGTGCCTGGAGGGGAGGGAACACTGAAGCTTTCTTT. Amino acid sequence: CAWRGGNTEAFF.

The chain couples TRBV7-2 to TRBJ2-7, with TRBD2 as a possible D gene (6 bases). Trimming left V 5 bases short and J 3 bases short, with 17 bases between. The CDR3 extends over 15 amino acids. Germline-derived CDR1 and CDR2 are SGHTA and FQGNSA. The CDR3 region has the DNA TGTGCCAGCAGCGCTGATTGGGGGGTCAACTACGAGCAGTACTTC. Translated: CASSADWGVNYEQYF.

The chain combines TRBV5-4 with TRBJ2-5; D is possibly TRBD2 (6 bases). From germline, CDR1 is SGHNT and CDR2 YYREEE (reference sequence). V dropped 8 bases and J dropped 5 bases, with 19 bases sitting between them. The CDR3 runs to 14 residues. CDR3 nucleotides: TGTGCCAGTAGTGAAATGGGACTCGGGGAGACCCAGTACTTC. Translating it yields CASSEMGLGETQYF.

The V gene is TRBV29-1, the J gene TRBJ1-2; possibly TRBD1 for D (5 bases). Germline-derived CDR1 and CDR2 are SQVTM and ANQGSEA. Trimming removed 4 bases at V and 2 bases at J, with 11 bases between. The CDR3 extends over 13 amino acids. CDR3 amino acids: CSVATAGNYGYTF. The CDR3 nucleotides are TGCAGCGTTGCTACTGCAGGGAACTATGGCTACACCTTC.

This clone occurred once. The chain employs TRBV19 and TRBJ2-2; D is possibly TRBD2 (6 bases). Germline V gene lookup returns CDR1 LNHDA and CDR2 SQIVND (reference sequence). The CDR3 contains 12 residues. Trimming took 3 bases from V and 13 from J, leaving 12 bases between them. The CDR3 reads CASSIGQGGLFF. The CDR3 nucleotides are TGTGCCAGTAGTATCGGTCAGGGAGGGCTGTTTTTT.

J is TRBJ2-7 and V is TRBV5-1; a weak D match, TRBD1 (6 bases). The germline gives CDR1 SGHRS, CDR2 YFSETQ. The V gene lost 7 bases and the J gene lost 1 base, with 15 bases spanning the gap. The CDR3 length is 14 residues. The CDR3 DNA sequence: TGCGCCAGCCGCGCGGACAGTGCTTCCTACGAGCAGTACTTC. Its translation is CASRADSASYEQYF.

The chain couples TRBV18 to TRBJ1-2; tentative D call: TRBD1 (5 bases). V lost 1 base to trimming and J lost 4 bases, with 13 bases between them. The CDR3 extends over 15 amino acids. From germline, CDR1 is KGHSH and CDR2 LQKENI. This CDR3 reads CASSPRQTEIYGYTF. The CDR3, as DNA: TGTGCCAGCTCACCACGTCAGACAGAAATCTATGGCTACACCTTC.

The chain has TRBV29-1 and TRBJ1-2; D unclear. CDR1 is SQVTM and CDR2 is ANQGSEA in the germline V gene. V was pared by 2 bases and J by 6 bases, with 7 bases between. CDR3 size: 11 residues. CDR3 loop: CSVERTDGYTF. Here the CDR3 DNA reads TGCAGCGTTGAACGTACAGATGGCTACACCTTC. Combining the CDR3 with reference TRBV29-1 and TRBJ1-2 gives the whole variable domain SAVISQKPSRDICQRGTSLTIQCQVDSQVTMMFWYRQQPGQSLTLIATANQGSEATYESGFVIDKFPISRPNLTFSTLTVSNMSPEDSSIYLCSVERTDGYTFGSGTRLTVV.

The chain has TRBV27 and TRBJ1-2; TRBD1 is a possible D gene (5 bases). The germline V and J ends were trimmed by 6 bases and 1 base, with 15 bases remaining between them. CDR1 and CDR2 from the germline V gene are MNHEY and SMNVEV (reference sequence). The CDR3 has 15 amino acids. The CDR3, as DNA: TGTGCCAGCAGAATTGTCGCCAGGGTTAACTATGGCTACACCTTC. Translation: CASRIVARVNYGYTF.

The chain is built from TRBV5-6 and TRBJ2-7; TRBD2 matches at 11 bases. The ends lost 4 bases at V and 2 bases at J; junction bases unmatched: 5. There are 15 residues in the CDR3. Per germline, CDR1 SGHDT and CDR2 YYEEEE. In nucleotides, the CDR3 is TGTGCCAGCAGCACGACTAGCGGGGAAACCTACGAGCAGTACTTC. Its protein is CASSTTSGETYEQYF. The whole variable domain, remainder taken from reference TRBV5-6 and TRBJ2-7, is DAGVTQSPTHLIKTRGQQVTLRCSPKSGHDTVSWYQQALGQGPQFIFQYYEEEERQRGNFPDRFSGHQFPNYSSELNVNALLLGDSALYLCASSTTSGETYEQYFGPGTRLTVT.

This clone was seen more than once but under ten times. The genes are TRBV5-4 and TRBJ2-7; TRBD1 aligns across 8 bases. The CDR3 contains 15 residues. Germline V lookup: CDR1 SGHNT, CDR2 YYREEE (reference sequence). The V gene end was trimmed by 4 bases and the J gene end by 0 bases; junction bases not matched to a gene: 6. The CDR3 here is CASSPWTGSSYEQYF. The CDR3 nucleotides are TGTGCCAGCAGCCCATGGACAGGGAGCTCCTACGAGCAGTACTTC.

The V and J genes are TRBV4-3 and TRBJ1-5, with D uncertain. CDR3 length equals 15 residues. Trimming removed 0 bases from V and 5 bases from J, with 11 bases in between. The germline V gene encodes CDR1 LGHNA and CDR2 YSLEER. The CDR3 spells CASSQDGGRYQPQHF. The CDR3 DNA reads TGCGCCAGCAGCCAAGATGGAGGACGGTATCAGCCCCAGCATTTT.

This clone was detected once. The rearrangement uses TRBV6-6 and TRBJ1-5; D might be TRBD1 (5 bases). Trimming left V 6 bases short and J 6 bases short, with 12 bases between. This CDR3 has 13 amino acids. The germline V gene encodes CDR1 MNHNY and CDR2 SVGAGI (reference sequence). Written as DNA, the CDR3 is TGTGCCAGCAGGGTATCAGGGATTCAGCCCCAGCATTTT. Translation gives CASRVSGIQPQHF.

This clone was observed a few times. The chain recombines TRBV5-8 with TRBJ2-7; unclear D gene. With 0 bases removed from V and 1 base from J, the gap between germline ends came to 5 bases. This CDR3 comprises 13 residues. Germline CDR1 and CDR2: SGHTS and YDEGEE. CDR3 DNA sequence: TGTGCCAGCAGCTTGGGCAGTTCCTACGAGCAGTACTTC. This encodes CASSLGSSYEQYF.

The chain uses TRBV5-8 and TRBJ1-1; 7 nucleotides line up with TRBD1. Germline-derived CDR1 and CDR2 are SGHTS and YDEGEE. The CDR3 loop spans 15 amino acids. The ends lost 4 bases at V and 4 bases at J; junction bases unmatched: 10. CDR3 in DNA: TGTGCCAGCAGCACACAGACAGGGTGGGGCACTGAAGCTTTCTTT. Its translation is CASSTQTGWGTEAFF.

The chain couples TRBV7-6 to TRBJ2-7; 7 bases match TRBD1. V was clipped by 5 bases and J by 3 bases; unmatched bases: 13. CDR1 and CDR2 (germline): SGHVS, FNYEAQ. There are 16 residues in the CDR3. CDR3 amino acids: CASSASYRGKIYEQYF. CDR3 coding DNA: TGTGCCAGCAGCGCTAGTTACAGGGGCAAAATCTACGAGCAGTACTTC.

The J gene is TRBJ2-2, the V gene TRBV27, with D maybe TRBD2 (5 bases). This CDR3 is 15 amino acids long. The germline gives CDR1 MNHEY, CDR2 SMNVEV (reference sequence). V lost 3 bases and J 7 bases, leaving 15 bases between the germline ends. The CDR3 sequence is CASSLLGLAGGELFF. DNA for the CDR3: TGTGCCAGCAGTTTGCTCGGGCTAGCCGGCGGGGAGCTGTTTTTT.